What follows is one TCR beta chain and its context. Germline CDR1 SGHRS, CDR2 YFSETQ. The CDR3 is 13 residues long. Trimming took off 1 base at V and 5 bases at J, with 9 bases between the two ends. In the authors' methods: Reference gene primer amplification gave estimated nucleated cell counts. Assay: immunoSEQ multiplex PCR; the TCRdb copy retains only in-frame clones and omits some. V and J calls and clone size come straight from that table; D and trimming were deduced from the DNA. The table includes some 300,000 clones, under 90% detected once. Participant-given clinical history determined each cohort assignment. The data belong to a study of blood T cell repertoires in COVID-19.

The sample consisted of PBMCs or T cells enriched from blood (not recorded which). V gene TRBV5-1 combines with J gene TRBJ2-5; a weak D match, TRBD1 (5 bases). The source of this sequence is a woman in her 40s who had recovered from COVID-19. The DNA for the CDR3 is TGCGCCAGCAGCTTGCCGTCAGGGGAGACCCAGTACTTC. Protein product: CASSLPSGETQYF.